The present entry profiles one TCR beta chain with its context. The data stem from a study of blood T cell repertoires in COVID-19. Across the whole study: COVID-19 samples collected from the United States, Italy and Spain covered acute and convalescent phases.

Generated by immunoSEQ multiplex PCR, the TCRdb table keeps only in-frame clones and is missing some. The table shows roughly 380,000 clones, with around 87% occurring only once. Participants were aged about 18 to 100 years from some 24 US areas. Either two negative PCRs, clearance, or symptom resolution qualified Cohort 3 donors as recovered. The CDR3 sequence is 14 residues long. V was pared by 3 bases and J by 4 bases, with 12 bases between. Per germline, CDR1 SNHLY and CDR2 FYNNEI. Sequencing was carried out using PBMCs or T cells enriched from blood (not recorded which). The TCR was taken from a man aged 30-40 years who had recovered from COVID-19. The V call is TRBV2, the J call TRBJ1-2, with D possibly being TRBD1 (6 bases). CDR3 region: CASSEGGALYGYTF. The DNA for the CDR3 is TGTGCCAGCAGTGAGGGGGGGGCCCTCTATGGCTACACCTTC.